A selection of T cell receptor beta chains follows, all from one sample in a study of cytomegalovirus exposure and HLA in healthy donors. The table came from immunoSEQ multiplex PCR; TCRdb's copy has only in-frame clones and leaves some out. The sample lists roughly 120,000 clones, 15% to 17% occurring once. The specimen sequenced was PBMCs. These receptors came from a woman aged 18-35 years in good health and CMV-seronegative. Both conserved end residues are part of each CDR3. A D gene is named only where the DNA matches it firmly. Rows give clone size only sometimes, using once, few, many, or a class for an expanded clone.

>TRBD2|-|TRBV9|TRBJ2-3
CASSLGLAGADTQYF
TGTGCCAGCAGCCTTGGACTAGCGGGAGCAGATACGCAGTATTTT
>-|few|TRBV29-1|TRBJ2-3
CSVGPSDTQYF
TGCAGCGTGGGGCCATCAGATACGCAGTATTTT
>-|few|TRBV29-1|TRBJ2-7
CSAVRPNYSYEQYF
TGCAGCGCAGTTCGCCCAAATTACTCCTACGAGCAGTACTTC
>TRBD1|-|TRBV6-5|TRBJ1-2
CASSTDREVDGYTF
TGTGCCAGCAGTACGGACAGGGAGGTAGATGGCTACACCTTC
>TRBD1|few|TRBV4-2|TRBJ1-5
CASSFAQGQYWVNQPQHF
TGTGCCAGCAGCTTCGCACAGGGGCAATATTGGGTCAATCAGCCCCAGCATTTT
>-|few|TRBV6-5|TRBJ2-3
CASSYSRDTQYF
TGTGCCAGCAGTTACTCGAGGGATACGCAGTATTTT
>-|-|TRBV29-1|TRBJ1-2
CSVEDRQYGYTF
TGCAGCGTTGAAGATCGACAGTATGGCTACACCTTC
>-|few|TRBV9|TRBJ2-7
CASSVGGAAYEQYF
TGTGCCAGCAGCGTAGGCGGGGCGGCCTACGAGCAGTACTTC
>-|-|TRBV21-1|TRBJ2-7
CASSNQGTIYEQYF
TGTGCCAGCAGCAATCAAGGGACAATCTACGAGCAGTACTTC
>-|-|TRBV15|TRBJ2-2
CATSKTRGGTGELFF
TGTGCCACCAGCAAAACTCGAGGGGGCACCGGGGAGCTGTTTTTT
>TRBD1|few|TRBV29-1|TRBJ2-3
CSVEGQATDTQYF
TGCAGCGTTGAGGGACAGGCGACAGATACGCAGTATTTT
>TRBD1|-|TRBV5-4|TRBJ2-1
CASSPRTGLGEQFF
TGTGCCAGCAGCCCGCGGACAGGGCTGGGTGAGCAGTTCTTC
>-|-|TRBV19|TRBJ2-7
CASGNSYSYEQYF
TGTGCCAGTGGCAACAGCTACTCCTACGAGCAGTACTTC
>TRBD1|-|TRBV5-8|TRBJ2-7
CASSSKTGGGFEQYF
TGTGCCAGCAGCTCCAAGACAGGGGGAGGGTTCGAGCAGTACTTC
>-|few|TRBV7-6|TRBJ2-1
CASSQPLPGYNEQFF
TGTGCCAGCAGCCAGCCCTTGCCGGGGTACAATGAGCAGTTCTTC
>-|-|TRBV6-6|TRBJ1-2
CASSRDTNYGYTF
TGTGCCAGCAGCAGGGACACTAACTATGGCTACACCTTC
>TRBD1|few|TRBV2|TRBJ1-1
CASRRTGDIEAFF
TGTGCCAGCAGACGAACAGGGGATATTGAAGCTTTCTTT
>TRBD2|few|TRBV27|TRBJ2-7
CASRLAGPYEQYF
TGTGCCAGTCGACTAGCGGGACCTTACGAGCAGTACTTC
>TRBD2|-|TRBV30|TRBJ2-5
CAWCWGLQETQYF
TGTGCCTGGTGTTGGGGACTACAAGAGACCCAGTACTTC
>TRBD1|few|TRBV7-8|TRBJ1-3
CASSPYTGVGGNTIYF
TGTGCCAGCAGCCCCTACACAGGGGTAGGTGGAAACACCATATATTTT
>TRBD1|-|TRBV5-4|TRBJ1-2
CASTKPGQGALGYTF
TGTGCCAGCACCAAACCTGGACAGGGAGCCTTAGGCTACACCTTC
>-|-|TRBV15|TRBJ2-7
CATSRDRDRNYEQYF
TGTGCCACCAGCAGAGATCGAGACAGAAACTACGAGCAGTACTTC
>TRBD1|many|TRBV5-1|TRBJ2-7
CASSSTGAPVYEQYF
TGCGCCAGCAGCTCGACAGGGGCGCCTGTGTACGAGCAGTACTTC